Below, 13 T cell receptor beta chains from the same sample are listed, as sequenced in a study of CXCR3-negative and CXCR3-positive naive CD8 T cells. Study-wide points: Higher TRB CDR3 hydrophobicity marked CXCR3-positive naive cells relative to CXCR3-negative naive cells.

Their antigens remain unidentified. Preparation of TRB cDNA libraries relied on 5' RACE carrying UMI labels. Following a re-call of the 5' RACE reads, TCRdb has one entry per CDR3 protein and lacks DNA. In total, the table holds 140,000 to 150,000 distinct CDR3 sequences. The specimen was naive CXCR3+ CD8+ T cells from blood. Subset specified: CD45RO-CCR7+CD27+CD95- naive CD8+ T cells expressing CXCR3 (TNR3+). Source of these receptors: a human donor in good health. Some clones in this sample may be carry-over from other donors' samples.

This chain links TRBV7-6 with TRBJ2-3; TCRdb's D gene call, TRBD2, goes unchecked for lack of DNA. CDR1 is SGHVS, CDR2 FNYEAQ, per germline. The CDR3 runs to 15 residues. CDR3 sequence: CASSLEAGLADTQYF.

CDR3 sequence: CAKQQGEITDTQYF. The genes are TRBV2 and TRBJ2-3; absent DNA, TCRdb's TRBD1 call cannot be checked. In germline, CDR1 is SNHLY, CDR2 FYNNEI. CDR3 length: 14 amino acids.

CDR3 protein: CASSQEKATGPAGELFF. The V and J genes are TRBV4-2 and TRBJ2-2; TCRdb names TRBD1, which stays unverified in the absence of DNA. Per the germline V gene, CDR1 is LGHNA and CDR2 is YNFKEQ. This CDR3 region has 17 residues.

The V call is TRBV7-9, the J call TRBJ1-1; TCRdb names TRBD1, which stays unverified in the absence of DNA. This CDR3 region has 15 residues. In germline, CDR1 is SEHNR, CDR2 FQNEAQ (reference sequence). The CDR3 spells CASSGGTAHGTEAFF.

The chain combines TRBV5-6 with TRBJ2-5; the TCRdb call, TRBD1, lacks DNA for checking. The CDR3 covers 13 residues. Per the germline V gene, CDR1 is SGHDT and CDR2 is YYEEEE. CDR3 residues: CASSQHPRETQYF.

The chain's CDR3 is CASSSPQAGGLTDTQYF. J is TRBJ2-3 and V is TRBV7-2; TCRdb's assignment of TRBD2 cannot be checked, as there is no DNA. The CDR3 has 17 residues. Per the germline V gene, CDR1 is SGHTA and CDR2 is FQGNSA. Combining the CDR3 with reference TRBV7-2 and TRBJ2-3 gives the whole variable domain GAGVSQSPSNKVTEKGKDVELRCDPISGHTALYWYRQSLGQGLEFLIYFQGNSAPDKSGLPSDRFSAERTGGSVSTLTIQRTQQEDSAVYLCASSSPQAGGLTDTQYFGPGTRLTVL.

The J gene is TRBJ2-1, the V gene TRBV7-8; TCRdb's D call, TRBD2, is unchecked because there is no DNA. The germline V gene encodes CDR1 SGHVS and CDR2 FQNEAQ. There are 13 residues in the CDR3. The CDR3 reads CASSPRTGREQFF.

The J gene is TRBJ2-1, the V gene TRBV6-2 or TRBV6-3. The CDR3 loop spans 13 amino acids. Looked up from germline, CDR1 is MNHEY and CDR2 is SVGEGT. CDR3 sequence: CASSYYQRNEQFF.

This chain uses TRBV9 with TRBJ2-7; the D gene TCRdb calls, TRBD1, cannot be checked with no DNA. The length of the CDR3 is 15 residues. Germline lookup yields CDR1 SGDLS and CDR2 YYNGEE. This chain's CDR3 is CASSVEGQGNYEQYF.

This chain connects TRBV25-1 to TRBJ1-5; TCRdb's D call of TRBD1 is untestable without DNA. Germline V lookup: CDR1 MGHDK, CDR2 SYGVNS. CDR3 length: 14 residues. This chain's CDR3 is CASSGTGGNQPQHF. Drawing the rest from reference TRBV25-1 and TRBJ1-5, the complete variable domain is EADIYQTPRYLVIGTGKKITLECSQTMGHDKMYWYQQDPGMELHLIHYSYGVNSTEKGDLSSESTVSRIRTEHFPLTLESARPSHTSQYLCASSGTGGNQPQHFGDGTRLSIL.

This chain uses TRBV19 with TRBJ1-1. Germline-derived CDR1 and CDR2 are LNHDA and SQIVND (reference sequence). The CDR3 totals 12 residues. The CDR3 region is CASSIGSAEAFF. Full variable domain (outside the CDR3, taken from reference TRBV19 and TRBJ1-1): DGGITQSPKYLFRKEGQNVTLSCEQNLNHDAMYWYRQDPGQGLRLIYYSQIVNDFQKGDIAEGYSVSREKKESFPLTVTSAQKNPTAFYLCASSIGSAEAFFGQGTRLTVV.

The CDR3 is CASSVDGGSVYGYTF. The chain combines TRBV9 with TRBJ1-2. The length of the CDR3 is 15 residues. CDR1 and CDR2 (germline): SGDLS, YYNGEE. Drawing the rest from reference TRBV9 and TRBJ1-2, the complete variable domain is DSGVTQTPKHLITATGQRVTLRCSPRSGDLSVYWYQQSLDQGLQFLIQYYNGEERAKGNILERFSAQQFPDLHSELNLSSLELGDSALYFCASSVDGGSVYGYTFGSGTRLTVV.

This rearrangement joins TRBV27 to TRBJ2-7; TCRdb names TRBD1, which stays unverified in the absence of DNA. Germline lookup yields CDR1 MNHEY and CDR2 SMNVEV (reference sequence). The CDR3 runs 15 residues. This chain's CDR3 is CASSRRDTGVNEQYF.